The 17 T cell receptor beta chains below come from one sample, sequenced in a study of T cells after yellow fever vaccination. TCRdb passed the 5' RACE reads through MiXCR, listing each CDR3 protein once. The sample contains 300,000 to 450,000 distinct CDR3 sequences, roughly 8% of which appear only once. The source material was PBMCs, sampled roughly 46 days after the first yellow fever vaccination. Receptors were obtained from a man younger than 35 who received the YFV17D yellow fever vaccine.

J is TRBJ1-4 and V is TRBV23-1, with D tentatively TRBD1 (6 bases). TRBV23-1 is flagged as an ORF with uncertain function. Deletions cut 6 bases from V and 7 bases from J, with 12 bases between. The CDR3 contains 13 residues. CDR3 DNA: TGCGCCAGCAGGACAGGTTTTTTTGAAAAACTGTTTTTT. This sequence encodes CASRTGFFEKLFF.

This clonotype was counted at least ten times. The chain carries TRBV9 and TRBJ2-5, with TRBD1 matching over 9 bases. With V trimmed by 3 bases and J by 4 bases, 7 bases remained unmatched. The germline gives CDR1 SGDLS, CDR2 YYNGEE. This CDR3 contains 15 residues. In DNA form, the CDR3 reads TGTGCCAGCAGCGACGGGACAGGGAAAGTAGAGACCCAGTACTTC. Amino acid sequence: CASSDGTGKVETQYF.

This clonotype has only a few counts. V usage is TRBV5-4 and J usage is TRBJ1-4; the D is unclear. The length of the CDR3 is 15 residues. Trimming pared 4 bases from V and 4 bases from J, leaving 14 bases between. Per the germline V gene, CDR1 is SGHNT and CDR2 is YYREEE (reference sequence). This CDR3 reads CASSPFGPNNEKLFF. Written as DNA, the CDR3 is TGTGCCAGCAGCCCGTTCGGGCCCAATAATGAAAAACTGTTTTTT.

The table lists this clonotype with a few counts. The chain carries TRBV7-9 and TRBJ2-7, with D perhaps given as TRBD1 or TRBD2 (6 bases each). Trimming removed 1 base at V and 6 bases at J, with 13 bases between. The CDR3 has 14 amino acids. Germline loops: CDR1 SEHNR, CDR2 FQNEAQ (reference sequence). DNA of the CDR3: TGTGCCAGCAGCTTAGGATCGGGGGCGCTCGAGCAGTACTTC. Protein sequence: CASSLGSGALEQYF.

The chain recombines TRBV18 with TRBJ1-5; D not certain. The CDR3 spans 12 residues. V shed 8 bases and J shed 3 bases, with 8 bases lying between them. CDR1 and CDR2 from the germline V gene are KGHSH and LQKENI. CDR3 loop: CASRTDNQPQHF. The CDR3 DNA follows: TGTGCCAGCCGGACTGACAATCAGCCCCAGCATTTT.

This clonotype was observed a few times. The J gene is TRBJ2-3, the V gene TRBV5-1; possible D gene TRBD1, 6 bases. Germline CDR1 and CDR2: SGHRS and YFSETQ. V gave up 6 bases and J gave up 4 bases, with 12 bases separating them. The CDR3 loop spans 13 amino acids. Here the CDR3 reads CASNSGDADTQYF. In nucleotides, the CDR3 is TGCGCCAGCAACTCAGGGGATGCAGATACGCAGTATTTT.

The rearrangement joins TRBV18 to TRBJ1-2; 10 bases map to TRBD1. The CDR3 sequence is 13 residues long. V dropped 7 bases and J dropped 4; count of bases not matched to a gene: 3. The V gene's germline CDR1 is KGHSH and CDR2 LQKENI. In DNA, the CDR3 is TGTGCCAGCTTGAGGACAGGGGGCTATGGCTACACCTTC. Translation: CASLRTGGYGYTF.

This clonotype has only a few counts. The chain employs TRBV14 and TRBJ2-3, with no clear D. The CDR3 spans 12 residues. Trimming stripped 4 bases from V and 10 bases from J, with 12 bases between. CDR1 SGHDN and CDR2 FVKESK come from the germline V gene. In DNA, the CDR3 is TGTGCCAGCAGCCCGACCGCGGTGGCGCAGTATTTT. Translating gives CASSPTAVAQYF.

There are a few counts of this clonotype. The V gene is TRBV6-2 or TRBV6-3, the J gene TRBJ2-5; D perhaps matches TRBD2 (5 bases). V lost 5 bases, J lost 10 bases, and 14 bases lay in between. The length of the CDR3 is 12 residues. Germline V gene lookup returns CDR1 MNHEY and CDR2 SVGEGT. The CDR3 loop is CASSGGRLNQYF. The CDR3, as DNA: TGTGCCAGCAGTGGAGGTCGATTAAACCAGTACTTC.

The chain combines TRBV15 with TRBJ1-1; possible D gene TRBD1, 6 bases. V was pared by 1 base and J by 2 bases, with 14 bases between. The CDR3 sequence is 16 residues long. Germline CDR1 reads LNHNV; CDR2 reads YYDKDF (reference sequence). CDR3 coding DNA: TGTGCCACCAGCAGAGTTAAGGGGGGCCGAAACACTGAAGCTTTCTTT. Amino acid sequence: CATSRVKGGRNTEAFF.

This rearrangement joins TRBV19 to TRBJ1-2; 7 bases are shared with TRBD1. The CDR3 loop spans 13 amino acids. Germline trimming cut 2 bases from V and 8 bases from J; bases unmatched to any gene: 5. CDR1 is LNHDA and CDR2 is SQIVND in the germline V gene (reference sequence). As DNA, the CDR3 is TGTGCCAGTAGTATAAGAGGGGGCGACGGCTACACCTTC. This codes for CASSIRGGDGYTF.

The genes are TRBV6-5 and TRBJ1-4; TRBD1 might be the D (5 bases). V was pared by 1 base and J by 8 bases, with 14 bases between. Per the germline V gene, CDR1 is MNHEY and CDR2 is SVGAGI. CDR3 length equals 15 residues. The CDR3 here is CASSYLGELREKLFF. As DNA, the CDR3 is TGTGCCAGCAGTTACTTGGGGGAGTTAAGAGAAAAACTGTTTTTT.

This clonotype was detected ten times or more. The V and J genes are TRBV5-1 and TRBJ2-5; 8 bases fit TRBD2. The V gene's germline CDR1 is SGHRS and CDR2 YFSETQ. The length of the CDR3 is 15 residues. J gave up 3 bases and V 2 bases, and 6 bases lay outside the gene matches. The CDR3 DNA reads as TGCGCCAGCAGCTTATTTTTTAGCGGGGAAGAGACCCAGTACTTC. Amino acid sequence: CASSLFFSGEETQYF.

In this sample, this clonotype turned up many times. This chain links TRBV13 with TRBJ1-4; perhaps TRBD1 as D (6 bases). The V end was cut by 2 bases, the J end by 8 bases, with 12 bases between. The CDR3 length is 14 residues. Germline values: CDR1 PRHDT, CDR2 FYEKMQ (reference sequence). The CDR3 sequence: CASSLRAGEEKLFF. DNA for the CDR3: TGTGCCAGCAGCTTAAGGGCAGGGGAGGAAAAACTGTTTTTT. The entire variable domain, with the rest obtained from reference TRBV13 and TRBJ1-4, is as follows: AAGVIQSPRHLIKEKRETATLKCYPIPRHDTVYWYQQGPGQDPQFLISFYEKMQSDKGSIPDRFSAQQFSDYHSELNMSSLELGDSALYFCASSLRAGEEKLFFGSGTQLSVL.

This clonotype was detected many times. CDR3 sequence reads: CASSQDSRGNQPQHF. The CDR3 DNA sequence: TGCGCCAGCAGCCAGGACTCCAGGGGCAATCAGCCCCAGCATTTT. The gene calls are TRBV4-3 and TRBJ1-5; D perhaps matches TRBD1 (5 bases). The CDR3 loop spans 15 amino acids. Germline CDR1 and CDR2: LGHNA and YSLEER. The germline V and J ends were trimmed by 3 bases and 2 bases, with 11 bases remaining between them.

This clonotype was seen a handful of times. V and J are TRBV20-1 and TRBJ1-4, with 10 bases that match TRBD1. V gave up 7 bases and J gave up 8 bases; unmatched junction bases: 10. CDR1 is DFQATT and CDR2 is SNEGSKA in the germline V gene (reference sequence). The CDR3 contains 14 residues. The DNA for the CDR3 is TGCAGTGTTCCCCCGGGACAGGGGAGCGAAAAACTGTTTTTT. This gives the protein CSVPPGQGSEKLFF.

A few counts support this clonotype. V and J are TRBV6-5 and TRBJ1-4, with D possibly TRBD1 on 6 matching bases. Trimming removed 2 bases from V and 6 bases from J, with 7 bases in between. Germline V CDR1 and CDR2: MNHEY, SVGAGI. The length of the CDR3 is 13 residues. CDR3 coding DNA: TGTGCCAGCAGTTACCAGGGGTATGAAAAACTGTTTTTT. This gives the protein CASSYQGYEKLFF.